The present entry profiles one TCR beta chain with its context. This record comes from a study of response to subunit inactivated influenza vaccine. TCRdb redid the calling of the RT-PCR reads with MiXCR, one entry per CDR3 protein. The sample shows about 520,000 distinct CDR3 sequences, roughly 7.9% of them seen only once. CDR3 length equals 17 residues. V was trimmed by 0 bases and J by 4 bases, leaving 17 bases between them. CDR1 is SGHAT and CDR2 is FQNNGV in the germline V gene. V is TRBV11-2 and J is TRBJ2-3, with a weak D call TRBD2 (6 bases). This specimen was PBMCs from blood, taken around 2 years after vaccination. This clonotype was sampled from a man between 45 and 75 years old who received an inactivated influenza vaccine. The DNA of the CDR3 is TGTGCCAGCAGCTTAGATCATAATAGCGGTGGGGCAGATACGCAGTATTTT. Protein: CASSLDHNSGGADTQYF.